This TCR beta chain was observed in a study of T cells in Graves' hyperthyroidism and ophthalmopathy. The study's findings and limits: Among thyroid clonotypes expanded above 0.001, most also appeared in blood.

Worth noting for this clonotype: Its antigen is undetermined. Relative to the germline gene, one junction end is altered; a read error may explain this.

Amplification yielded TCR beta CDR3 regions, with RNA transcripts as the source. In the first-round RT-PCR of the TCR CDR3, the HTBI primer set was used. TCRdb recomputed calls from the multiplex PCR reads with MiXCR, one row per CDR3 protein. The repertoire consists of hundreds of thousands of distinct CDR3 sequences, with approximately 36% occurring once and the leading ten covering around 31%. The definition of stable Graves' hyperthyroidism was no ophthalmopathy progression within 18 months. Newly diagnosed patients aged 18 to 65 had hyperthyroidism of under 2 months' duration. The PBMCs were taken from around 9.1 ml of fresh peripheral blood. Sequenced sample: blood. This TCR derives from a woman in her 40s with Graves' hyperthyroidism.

CDR3: CATSSKGPYNSPLHF. In DNA, the CDR3 is TGTGCCACCAGCAGTAAGGGACCCTATAATTCACCCCTCCACTTT. The chain couples TRBV7-3 to TRBJ1-6, with D perhaps matching TRBD1 (5 bases). There are 15 residues in the CDR3. Per germline, CDR1 SGHTA and CDR2 FQGTGA.